The 31 T cell receptor beta chains given below trace back to one sample, sequenced in a study of blood T cell repertoires in COVID-19. The method was immunoSEQ multiplex PCR; TCRdb's version includes in-frame clones alone and lacks a portion of them. Of 120,000 to 150,000 clones listed, 84% are singletons. The sequenced sample consisted of PBMCs or T cells enriched from blood (not recorded which). The receptor set was obtained from a woman in her fifties or sixties who had been exposed to COVID-19.

The chain recombines TRBV5-5 with TRBJ1-2, with 9 bases identical to TRBD1. CDR3 length: 16 amino acids. Per the germline V gene, CDR1 is SGHKS and CDR2 is YYEKEE (reference sequence). Trimming at V came to 3 bases and at J to 0 bases, leaving 6 bases not matched to a gene. The CDR3 DNA is TGTGCCAGCAGCTGGGGACAGGGACTAGCTAACTATGGCTACACCTTC. Protein sequence: CASSWGQGLANYGYTF. Filled out from reference TRBV5-5 and TRBJ1-2, the complete variable domain reads DAGVTQSPTHLIKTRGQQVTLRCSPISGHKSVSWYQQVLGQGPQFIFQYYEKEERGRGNFPDRFSARQFPNYSSELNVNALLLGDSALYLCASSWGQGLANYGYTFGSGTRLTVV.

CDR3 protein: CASTTGGRQGYTF. The CDR3, as DNA: TGTGCCAGCACTACAGGGGGCCGGCAAGGCTACACCTTC. The chain has TRBV12-3 or TRBV12-4 and TRBJ1-2, with 9 bases identical to TRBD1. The CDR3 consists of 13 residues. The V segment lost 7 bases and the J segment 8 bases; nucleotides outside the gene matches: 8.

The table lists this clone with a count of one. J is TRBJ2-5 and V is TRBV6-5; 10 nucleotides align to TRBD1. Germline trimming cut 8 bases from V and 9 bases from J; bases unmatched to any gene: 9. The CDR3 runs 13 residues. Germline loops: CDR1 MNHEY, CDR2 SVGAGI. CDR3 loop: CASQAGTGVPQYF. CDR3 sequence (DNA): TGTGCCAGCCAAGCCGGGACAGGGGTACCCCAGTACTTC.

This chain uses TRBV5-1 with TRBJ2-1; 7 positions match TRBD2. J gave up 5 bases and V 6 bases, and 8 bases lay outside the gene matches. This CDR3 is 14 amino acids long. Per the germline V gene, CDR1 is SGHRS and CDR2 is YFSETQ. The CDR3 sequence is CASTRTSGDNEQFF. The CDR3 DNA follows: TGCGCCAGCACCCGGACTAGTGGGGACAATGAGCAGTTCTTC.

The CDR3 coding sequence is TGTGCCAGCAGCAAAGTCCGACAGGGGGGCGGGGGTAACACTGAAGCTTTCTTT. Protein sequence: CASSKVRQGGGGNTEAFF. The chain has TRBV21-1 and TRBJ1-1; TRBD1 is the table's D call and was not checked against the DNA. TRBV21-1 is noted as a pseudogene. There are 18 residues in the CDR3.

The chain has TRBV19 and TRBJ1-6; D gene unclear. The germline V and J ends were trimmed by 5 bases and 5 bases, with 10 bases remaining between them. Per the germline V gene, CDR1 is LNHDA and CDR2 is SQIVND (reference sequence). CDR3 length equals 14 residues. The CDR3 here is CASSPLGDNSPLHF. CDR3 sequence (DNA): TGTGCCAGTAGTCCCCTCGGGGATAATTCACCCCTCCACTTT. Using reference TRBV19 and TRBJ1-6 for the parts outside the CDR3, the full variable domain is DGGITQSPKYLFRKEGQNVTLSCEQNLNHDAMYWYRQDPGQGLRLIYYSQIVNDFQKGDIAEGYSVSREKKESFPLTVTSAQKNPTAFYLCASSPLGDNSPLHFGNGTRLTVT.

This chain links TRBV7-2 with TRBJ2-1; 10 nucleotides align to TRBD1. The CDR3 runs to 17 residues. In germline, CDR1 is SGHTA, CDR2 FQGNSA. Losses at the gene ends were 3 bases for V and 4 bases for J; bases not matched to a gene: 9. The CDR3: CASSFTGTGVRYNEQFF. DNA of the CDR3: TGTGCCAGCAGCTTCACCGGGACAGGGGTACGGTACAATGAGCAGTTCTTC.

The V and J genes are TRBV9 and TRBJ1-3; unclear D gene. This CDR3 has 15 residues. V was pared by 0 bases and J by 0 bases, with 7 bases between. Per the germline V gene, CDR1 is SGDLS and CDR2 is YYNGEE. The CDR3 coding sequence is TGTGCCAGCAGCGTAGCTGGGAGCTCTGGAAACACCATATATTTT. It translates to CASSVAGSSGNTIYF.

V is TRBV5-1 and J is TRBJ2-3; TRBD2 matches 10 bases. Losses at the gene ends were 1 base for V and 5 bases for J; bases not matched to a gene: 4. The CDR3 runs to 15 residues. CDR1 SGHRS and CDR2 YFSETQ come from the germline V gene. This CDR3 reads CASSLTSGDGDTQYF. CDR3 in DNA: TGCGCCAGCAGCTTGACTAGCGGGGACGGAGATACGCAGTATTTT.

This chain joins TRBV27 and TRBJ2-7, with 8 bases lining up with TRBD2. Trimming took 0 bases from V and 2 from J; bases not matched to a gene: 3. The CDR3 sequence is 15 residues long. In germline, CDR1 is MNHEY, CDR2 SMNVEV (reference sequence). This CDR3 reads CASSLSSGKTYEQYF. The CDR3 DNA follows: TGTGCCAGCAGTTTATCTAGCGGGAAGACCTACGAGCAGTACTTC.

This clone has only a few counts. This chain connects TRBV5-1 to TRBJ2-2, with 8 positions matching TRBD2. Germline V gives CDR1 SGHRS, CDR2 YFSETQ. The ends lost 4 bases at V and 2 bases at J; junction bases unmatched: 7. The CDR3 is 16 residues long. The CDR3 sequence is CASSDGRAVNTGELFF. For the CDR3, the DNA is TGCGCCAGCAGCGACGGGAGGGCGGTCAACACCGGGGAGCTGTTTTTT.

The chain carries TRBV10-3 and TRBJ1-6; 8 bases are a match to TRBD1. Germline V gives CDR1 ENHRY, CDR2 SYGVKD. This CDR3 region has 13 residues. The V gene end was trimmed by 9 bases and the J gene end by 9 bases; junction bases not matched to a gene: 7. CDR3 residues: CAMQGARASPLHF. CDR3 sequence (DNA): TGTGCCATGCAGGGGGCGCGGGCTTCACCCCTCCACTTT.

The V and J genes are TRBV6-9 and TRBJ2-3; 8 bases line up with TRBD2. Germline V lookup: CDR1 MNHGY, CDR2 SVAAGI. The CDR3 length is 14 residues. V was pared by 4 bases and J by 3 bases, with 3 bases of the junction left unmatched. The CDR3 DNA reads TGTGCCAGCAGTTGGGGACTAGTAACAGATACGCAGTATTTT. Translated: CASSWGLVTDTQYF.

The chain joins TRBV20-1 to TRBJ1-5; D remains unclear. Germline V gene data show CDR1 as DFQATT and CDR2 as SNEGSKA (reference sequence). The CDR3 contains 14 residues. The V and J ends lost 3 bases and 3 bases respectively, with 12 bases between them. Here the CDR3 DNA reads TGCAGTGCTAGTGGGTCAGGTTCCAATCAGCCCCAGCATTTT. Translating gives CSASGSGSNQPQHF.

The chain has TRBV19 and TRBJ1-1, with D perhaps TRBD1 (6 bases). Trimming stripped 2 bases from V and 3 bases from J, with 13 bases between. The CDR3 extends over 15 amino acids. Germline assignment: CDR1 LNHDA and CDR2 SQIVND (reference sequence). The DNA of the CDR3 is TGTGCCAGTAGTATACGTGGGGGCGCCTACACTGAAGCTTTCTTT. Protein: CASSIRGGAYTEAFF.

This clone was seen a handful of times. This chain uses TRBV16 with TRBJ1-3; D is perhaps TRBD1 (5 bases). Germline V gene data show CDR1 as KGHSY and CDR2 as FQNENV. With 0 bases removed from V and 0 bases from J, the gap between germline ends came to 9 bases. The CDR3 has 16 residues. The CDR3 protein is CASSQSRQSSGNTIYF. For the CDR3, the DNA is TGTGCCAGCAGCCAATCAAGACAGAGCTCTGGAAACACCATATATTTT.

The chain uses TRBV9 and TRBJ2-7; D is possibly TRBD2 (6 bases). Trimming pared 3 bases from V and 7 bases from J, leaving 17 bases between. This CDR3 is 14 amino acids long. Germline V lookup: CDR1 SGDLS, CDR2 YYNGEE. CDR3 in amino acids: CASSATGPGGEQYF. The CDR3, as DNA: TGTGCCAGCAGCGCCACGGGACCCGGGGGAGAGCAGTACTTC.

V is TRBV19 and J is TRBJ1-2, with D unresolved. The CDR3 is 19 amino acids. Per germline, CDR1 LNHDA and CDR2 SQIVND (reference sequence). Trimming cost V 0 bases and J 0 bases, with 20 bases left between them. The CDR3 sequence is CASSIDPFGDPIPNYGYTF. CDR3 DNA sequence: TGTGCCAGTAGTATAGATCCTTTTGGAGACCCCATACCTAACTATGGCTACACCTTC.

The chain is built from TRBV5-4 and TRBJ2-3, with 12 positions matching TRBD2. The CDR3 runs to 15 residues. Germline V gene lookup returns CDR1 SGHNT and CDR2 YYREEE (reference sequence). J gave up 5 bases and V 0 bases, and 1 base lay outside the gene matches. CDR3 protein: CASSLGLAGVDTQYF. Here the CDR3 DNA reads TGTGCCAGCAGCTTGGGACTAGCGGGGGTAGATACGCAGTATTTT.

The rearrangement joins TRBV30 to TRBJ1-5; possibly TRBD1 for D (6 bases). The V and J ends lost 4 bases and 5 bases respectively, with 12 bases between them. The CDR3 is 13 residues long. Germline CDR1 GTSNPN, CDR2 SVGIG (reference sequence). The CDR3 DNA reads TGTGCCTGGAACAGGGCCTTGGATCAGCCCCAGCATTTT. It is translated as CAWNRALDQPQHF.

The chain joins TRBV7-2 to TRBJ1-1; 7 nucleotides align to TRBD1. Germline loops: CDR1 SGHTA, CDR2 FQGNSA. The CDR3 length is 16 residues. V lost 5 bases and J lost 4; bases outside the gene matches: 13. CDR3 sequence: CASSPVGGRGATEAFF. CDR3 in DNA: TGTGCCAGCAGCCCCGTAGGGGGCAGAGGAGCCACTGAAGCTTTCTTT.

This clone was found a few times. The J gene is TRBJ1-3, the V gene TRBV4-2; 9 bases line up with TRBD1. Germline V gives CDR1 LGHNA, CDR2 YNFKEQ. Germline trimming cut 4 bases from V and 0 bases from J; bases unmatched to any gene: 4. The CDR3 has 16 residues. For the CDR3, the DNA is TGTGCCAGCAGCCGGGGACAGGGCGGCTCTGGAAACACCATATATTTT. Protein sequence: CASSRGQGGSGNTIYF.

The genes are TRBV7-9 and TRBJ2-7, with 7 bases aligning to TRBD2. V lost 1 base, J lost 2 bases, and 14 bases stayed unmatched. Germline CDR1 reads SEHNR; CDR2 reads FQNEAQ (reference sequence). The CDR3 is 18 residues long. This CDR3 reads CASSLGRQAGVYPYEQYF. The CDR3 DNA reads as TGTGCCAGCAGCTTAGGGCGTCAGGCGGGAGTATACCCCTACGAGCAGTACTTC.

The V and J genes are TRBV7-2 and TRBJ2-2; maybe TRBD1 (5 bases). Trimming removed 6 bases at V and 6 bases at J, with 11 bases between. Germline CDR1 and CDR2: SGHTA and FQGNSA. CDR3 size: 13 residues. CDR3 DNA: TGTGCCAGCAGTTACCAGGGTCCCGGGGAGCTGTTTTTT. This sequence encodes CASSYQGPGELFF. Combining the CDR3 with reference TRBV7-2 and TRBJ2-2 gives the whole variable domain GAGVSQSPSNKVTEKGKDVELRCDPISGHTALYWYRQSLGQGLEFLIYFQGNSAPDKSGLPSDRFSAERTGGSVSTLTIQRTQQEDSAVYLCASSYQGPGELFFGEGSRLTVL.

This clone showed up many times. This chain links TRBV27 with TRBJ2-2, with D possibly being TRBD1 (6 bases). In germline, CDR1 is MNHEY, CDR2 SMNVEV (reference sequence). Trimming removed 6 bases at V and 5 bases at J, with 10 bases between. The CDR3 loop spans 13 amino acids. CDR3 coding DNA: TGTGCCAGCAGATTAACAGGGACCGGGGAGCTGTTTTTT. It translates to CASRLTGTGELFF.

J is TRBJ2-1 and V is TRBV6-5, with 8 nucleotides matching TRBD2. J was trimmed by 6 bases and V by 6 bases; bases with no gene match: 10. Germline CDR1 is MNHEY and CDR2 is SVGAGI. The CDR3 length is 15 residues. The CDR3 sequence is CASSPPGLGGNEQFF. CDR3 DNA sequence: TGTGCCAGCAGCCCACCGGGACTAGGGGGCAATGAGCAGTTCTTC.

Here the CDR3 reads CASSLGRIATNEKLFF. CDR3 DNA: TGTGCCAGCAGCTTAGGCAGGATCGCAACTAATGAAAAACTGTTTTTT. This chain uses TRBV11-2 with TRBJ1-4; no clear D. CDR1 and CDR2 (germline): SGHAT, FQNNGV. Trimming cost V 1 base and J 0 bases, with 9 bases left between them. CDR3 length: 16 amino acids.

The CDR3 loop is CASSQGGGRDTGELFF. Here the CDR3 DNA reads TGTGCCAGCAGCCAAGGGGGAGGGAGGGACACCGGGGAGCTGTTTTTT. The J gene is TRBJ2-2, the V gene TRBV3-1 (or the pseudogene TRBV3-2), with 7 nucleotides matching TRBD2. This CDR3 comprises 16 residues. Trimming removed 1 base from V and 3 bases from J; junction bases left unmatched: 5. The germline V gene encodes CDR1 LGHDT and CDR2 YNNKEL (reference sequence).

This clone came up a few times. The V call is TRBV7-6, the J call TRBJ2-6, with 8 bases fitting TRBD1. The CDR3 is 18 amino acids. Germline CDR1 SGHVS, CDR2 FNYEAQ. Trimming removed 1 base from V and 0 bases from J; junction bases left unmatched: 5. CDR3 amino acids: CASSLGRTGTSGANVLTF. For the CDR3, the DNA is TGTGCCAGCAGCTTAGGTCGGACAGGGACCTCTGGGGCCAACGTCCTGACTTTC.

The chain recombines TRBV19 with TRBJ2-1; D call uncertain. Germline V lookup: CDR1 LNHDA, CDR2 SQIVND (reference sequence). This CDR3 region has 13 residues. The V end was cut by 5 bases, the J end by 2 bases, with 7 bases between. CDR3 residues: CASSLSAYNEQFF. The CDR3, as DNA: TGTGCCAGTAGTCTATCCGCCTACAATGAGCAGTTCTTC.

V is TRBV11-2 and J is TRBJ1-1; no clear D gene. The CDR3 is 14 amino acids. Germline values: CDR1 SGHAT, CDR2 FQNNGV. The V gene lost 1 base and the J gene lost 1 base, with 7 bases spanning the gap. The CDR3 spells CASSLGNWNTEAFF. CDR3 in DNA: TGTGCCAGCAGCTTAGGAAACTGGAACACTGAAGCTTTCTTT.